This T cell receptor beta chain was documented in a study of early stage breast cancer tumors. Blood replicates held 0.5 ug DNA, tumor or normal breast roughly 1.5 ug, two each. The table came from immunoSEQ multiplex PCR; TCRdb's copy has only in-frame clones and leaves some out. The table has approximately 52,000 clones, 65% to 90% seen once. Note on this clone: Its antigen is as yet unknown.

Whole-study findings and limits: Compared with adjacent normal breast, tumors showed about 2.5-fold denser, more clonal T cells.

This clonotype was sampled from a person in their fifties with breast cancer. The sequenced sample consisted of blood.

The CDR3 loop is CASSPSGNNEQFF. As DNA, the CDR3 is TGTGCCAGCAGCCCCTCGGGGAACAATGAGCAGTTCTTC. The chain uses TRBV7-2 and TRBJ2-1; D perhaps matches TRBD2 (5 bases). Per germline, CDR1 SGHTA and CDR2 FQGNSA. V lost 5 bases and J lost 5, with 10 bases in between. The CDR3 is 13 amino acids.